This T cell receptor beta chain originates from a study of T cells after yellow fever vaccination. The study, taken as a whole, reports: Boosting was followed by the reappearance of most primary-vaccination clones (about 97% CD4, around 90% CD8). Repertoires obtained by FACS sorting could include abundant clonotypes that entered as contaminants from the bulk population. Overlap between CD4 and CD8 compartments was detected for a small share of clonotypes.

On this clonotype itself: The antigen remains unidentified.

This CDR3 region has 19 residues. V was clipped by 1 base and J by 2 bases, with 23 bases between them. The germline V gene has CDR1 MGHRA and CDR2 YSYEKL. Production of TCR cDNA was by 5'RACE template switching, which also added a universal primer site and UMIs. TCRdb re-called the 5' RACE reads with MiXCR, one entry per CDR3 protein. The table records about 580,000 distinct CDR3 sequences, 17% of them present only once. The sequence came from a man in his late teens or twenties who received the YFV17D yellow fever vaccine. Source: PBMCs, taken less than 6 days after the first yellow fever vaccination. The chain carries TRBV4-1 and TRBJ2-5; a weak D match, TRBD2 (7 bases). CDR3 coding DNA: TGCGCCAGCAGCCAAGTAATCGCCGGGGCGGGGGCATGGCAAGAGACCCAGTACTTC. As protein: CASSQVIAGAGAWQETQYF.